Sequencing of this T cell receptor beta chain was carried out in a study of PD-L1 blockade in urothelial cancer. The overall study: The study started patients on atezolizumab around 2014, giving 1,200 mg intravenously every 3 weeks. Study patients had been treated with 0 to 3 previous chemotherapy regimens.

The protocol was immunoSEQ multiplex PCR, while the TCRdb copy is restricted to in-frame clones and leaves out a portion. This table has roughly 51,000 clones, roughly 78% appearing once. Time point indicated: pretreatment peripheral blood. This clonotype was obtained from a man in his 70s with urothelial cancer. The sample consisted of PBMCs, taken around atezolizumab (anti-PD-L1) treatment.

CDR3 sequence: CASGGTGAYEQYF. As DNA, the CDR3 is TGTGCCAGTGGGGGGACAGGGGCCTACGAGCAGTACTTC. The V gene is TRBV19, the J gene TRBJ2-7, with 10 bases aligning to TRBD1. CDR3 size: 13 residues. The germline gives CDR1 LNHDA, CDR2 SQIVND (reference sequence). With 8 bases clipped from V and 2 bases from J, the junction kept 3 bases outside the gene matches.